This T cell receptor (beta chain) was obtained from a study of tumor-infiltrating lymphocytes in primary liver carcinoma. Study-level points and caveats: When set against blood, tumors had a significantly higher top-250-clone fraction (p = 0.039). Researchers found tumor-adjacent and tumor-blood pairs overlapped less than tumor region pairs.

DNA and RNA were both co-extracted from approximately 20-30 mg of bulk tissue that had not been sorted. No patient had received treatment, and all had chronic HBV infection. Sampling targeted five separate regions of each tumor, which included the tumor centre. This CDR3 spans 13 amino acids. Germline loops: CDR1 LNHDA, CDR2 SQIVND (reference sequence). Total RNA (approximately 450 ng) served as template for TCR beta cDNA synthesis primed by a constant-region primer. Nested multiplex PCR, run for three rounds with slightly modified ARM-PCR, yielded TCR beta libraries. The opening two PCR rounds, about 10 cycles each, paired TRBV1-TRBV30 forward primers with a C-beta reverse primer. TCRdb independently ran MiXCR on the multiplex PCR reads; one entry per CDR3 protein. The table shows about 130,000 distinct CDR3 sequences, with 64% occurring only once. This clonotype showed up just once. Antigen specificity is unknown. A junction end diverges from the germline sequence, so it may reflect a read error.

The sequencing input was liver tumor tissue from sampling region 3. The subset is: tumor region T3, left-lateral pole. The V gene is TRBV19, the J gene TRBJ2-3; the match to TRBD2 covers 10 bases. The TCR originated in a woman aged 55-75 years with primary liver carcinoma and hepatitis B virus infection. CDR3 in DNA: TGTGCCACTAGTGGACTAGCGGCAGATACGCAGTATTTT. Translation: CATSGLAADTQYF.